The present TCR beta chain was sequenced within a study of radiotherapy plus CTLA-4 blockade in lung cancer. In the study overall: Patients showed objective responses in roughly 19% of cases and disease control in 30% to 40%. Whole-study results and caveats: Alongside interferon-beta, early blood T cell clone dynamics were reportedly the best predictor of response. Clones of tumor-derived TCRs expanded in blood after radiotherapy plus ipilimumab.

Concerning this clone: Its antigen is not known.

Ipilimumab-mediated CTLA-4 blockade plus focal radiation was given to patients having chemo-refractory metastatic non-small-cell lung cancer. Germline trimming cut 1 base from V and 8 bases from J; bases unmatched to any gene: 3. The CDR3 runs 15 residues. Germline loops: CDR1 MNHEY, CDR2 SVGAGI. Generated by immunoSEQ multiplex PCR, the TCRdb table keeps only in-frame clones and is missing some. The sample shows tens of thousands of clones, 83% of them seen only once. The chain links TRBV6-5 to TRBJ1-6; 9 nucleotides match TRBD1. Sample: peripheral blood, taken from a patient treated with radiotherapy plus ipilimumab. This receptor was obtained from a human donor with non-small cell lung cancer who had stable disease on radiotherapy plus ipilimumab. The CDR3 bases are TGTGCCAGCAGTTACTGGGGACAGGGAGATTCACCCCTCCACTTT. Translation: CASSYWGQGDSPLHF.